This note documents a single TCR beta chain sequence. This record belongs to a study of blood T cell repertoires in COVID-19. Study as a whole: The samples span acute and convalescent COVID-19 from the United States, Italy and Spain.

Measured with immunoSEQ multiplex PCR; TCRdb has only the in-frame clones, and not every one. The data hold around 250,000 clones, with 70% to 90% observed a single time. The CDR3 is 15 residues long. The V gene's germline CDR1 is SEHNR and CDR2 FQNEAQ (reference sequence). The ends were cut back, 5 bases at V and 1 base at J, with 12 bases in the middle. This sequence originates from a man younger than 35 with active or convalescent COVID-19. The sequenced material came from peripheral blood. The chain carries TRBV7-9 and TRBJ1-3, with D tentatively TRBD1 (6 bases). In nucleotides, the CDR3 is TGTGCCAGCAGCCTAACAGGGTTTTCTGGAAACACCATATATTTT. This sequence encodes CASSLTGFSGNTIYF. The variable domain in full, with the rest retrieved from reference TRBV7-9 and TRBJ1-3, is DTGVSQNPRHKITKRGQNVTFRCDPISEHNRLYWYRQTLGQGPEFLTYFQNEAQLEKSRLLSDRFSAERPKGSFSTLEIQRTEQGDSAMYLCASSLTGFSGNTIYFGEGSWLTVV.